This TCR beta chain was documented in a study of cytomegalovirus exposure and HLA in healthy donors. Germline lookup yields CDR1 MNHNS and CDR2 SASEGT. This CDR3 has 14 amino acids. V was cut by 5 bases and J by 2 bases, with 12 bases left in between. The PCR used 60 Vbeta and 13 Jbeta primers. Clones were read by immunoSEQ multiplex PCR, and TCRdb kept only the in-frame ones, dropping some. The data hold roughly 200,000 clones, with roughly 80% observed a single time. In its sample, this clone was seen a few times. Sequencing was performed on PBMCs. This TCR derives from a man aged 25-40 years in good health and CMV-seronegative. J is TRBJ1-1 and V is TRBV6-1; D unclear. Written as DNA, the CDR3 is TGTGCCAGCAGTCCCACTACTTCCAACACTGAAGCTTTCTTT. It yields the protein CASSPTTSNTEAFF.